This T cell receptor (beta chain) is drawn from a study of OX40 agonist ivuxolimab in advanced cancers. Looking at the study overall: Ivuxolimab, an antibody acting as an agonist of OX40 (CD134), was used to treat patients.

In germline, CDR1 is SGHRS, CDR2 YFSETQ. The CDR3 is 16 amino acids. The V gene end was trimmed by 7 bases and the J gene end by 6 bases; junction bases not matched to a gene: 10. Study outcomes and limitations: Partial responders at 0.1-3.0 mg/kg had among the lowest clonal expansion. The CD4+ and CD8+ T cells in the blood had expanded clonally by week 6 at 0.1 to 3.0 mg/kg.

With regard to this clone: No antigen is known for it.

Blood was sampled at baseline, cycle 4 day 1, and cycle 7 day 1. The method was immunoSEQ multiplex PCR; TCRdb's version includes in-frame clones alone and lacks a portion of them. The sample lists tens of thousands of clones; about 88% were seen once. The sequencing here drew on CD4+ or CD8+ T cells sorted from blood, taken in a trial of the OX40 agonist ivuxolimab. This TCR was sampled from an adult with an advanced solid tumor such as melanoma, head and neck, liver or kidney cancer. V gene TRBV5-1 combines with J gene TRBJ2-1, with TRBD2 matching 13 bases. CDR3 amino acids: CASRLGGLAGFNEQFF. CDR3 bases: TGCGCCAGCCGACTTGGGGGACTAGCGGGATTCAATGAGCAGTTCTTC.